The T cell receptor beta chain described here comes from a study of OX40 agonist ivuxolimab in advanced cancers. Trimming removed 0 bases from V and 1 base from J, with 6 bases in between. The CDR3 contains 14 residues. The germline V gene has CDR1 LNHDA and CDR2 SQIVND (reference sequence). Libraries were prepared by immunoSEQ multiplex PCR; TCRdb keeps only in-frame clonotypes and omits some of them. Among over 30,000 clones listed, approximately 78% were seen once. The rearrangement uses TRBV19 and TRBJ1-1; D gene ambiguous. The specimen was CD4+ or CD8+ T cells sorted from blood, collected in a trial of the OX40 agonist ivuxolimab. The clonotype was recovered from an adult with an advanced solid tumor such as melanoma, head and neck, liver or kidney cancer. The CDR3 loop reads CASSIDSRNTEAFF. The CDR3 bases are TGTGCCAGTAGTATAGATTCGCGGAACACTGAAGCTTTCTTT.